This T cell receptor beta chain was captured in a study of human T cells and chemical hapten exposure (dated by TCRdb to 2020 to 2023). The study in broad terms: For sensitization, 2% DPC in acetone was applied to a roughly 2 cm by roughly 2 cm area of upper inner arm skin. Throughout the approximately 22-week study period, patients were also given weekly therapeutic DPC doses on the scalp. Patch testing on the upper back used Finn chambers containing 0.01% DPC, with scoring done after 6 days according to International Contact Dermatitis Research Group standards. Most of the patients in the cohort were female, and the cohort covered alopecia areata with under or over 50% scalp involvement, alopecia totalis and alopecia universalis. Libraries were pooled for sequencing, and per-sample TCR yields varied mainly because of small differences in library volumes within the pool. Peripheral blood TCR repertoire changes were tracked in vivo in alopecia patients during primary and secondary sensitization to the hapten diphenylcyclopropenone (DPC). Blood samples were taken from patients before sensitization (week 0) and at 2, 6 and about 24 weeks after DPC sensitization. Nearly 30 alopecia patients provided blood for TCR sequencing at one to four time points (pre-sensitization, 2, 6 and 24 weeks).

The protocol used for the library was RACE. Instrument on record: NextSeq 500. Library preparation attached unique molecular identifiers to individual cDNA molecules for quantitative, reproducible TCR counting. Both TCR alpha and TCR beta chains were sequenced from each blood RNA sample. The source study handled its data this way. The median number of TCRs per sample was around 100,000, ranging from 23,224 to 690,600. The Decombinator software suite was used to annotate the V, J and CDR3 of the TCR reads. To make PS versus PT1 abundance plots, every sample was subsampled to the same number of TCRs (28,000). TCRs were defined as expanded if absent before sensitization and observed at least eight times at the 2-week time point. TCRdb trimmed public reads at Q25 via fastp, called clones via MiXCR and kept in-frame beta chains. Under each unique CDR3 protein, matching rows form one entry showing the most common genes and DNA. It is TCRdb's table, rather than the study itself, that gives the V and J calls and clone size. This sample has more than 75,000 distinct CDR3 sequences in its table, and more than 8.5% of those were observed once. In total, the top ten clones hold 2% to 2.5% of the sample.

The paper's findings and limits, for the study overall: Significantly more large CDR3 similarity clusters were formed by expanded TCRs than by pre-sensitization or healthy control sets, consistent with antigen-driven responses. The number of TCRs above 1 in 1000 frequency did not change with DPC sensitization; there was no evidence of global repertoire structure alterations. The number of PT1 expanded TCRs positively correlated with patch test score, significant at thresholds 8, 16 and 32 but not 4. Alopecia, a presumed autoimmune disease, was present in all patients, so the immune response of the patients might differ from that of healthy individuals. After repeated subsampling, changes were observed in the strength of the expansion versus patch-test correlation and in the threshold at which the correlation became significant.

CDR1 and CDR2 are drawn from the germline V gene: MDHEN, SYDVKM. V gives up 5 bases and J gives up 3 bases, and the segment between their germline ends measures 14 bases. Including cysteine and phenylalanine, the CDR3 has 15 amino acids. Only the CDR3 region is kept as DNA, spanning 45 bases read in frame from base 1. Read against the paper, the sample's time point label means: patch test 2, 6 weeks after DPC sensitization. In light of the paper, this sample's treatment or condition label describes: therapeutic diphenylcyclopropenone sensitization with weekly scalp DPC. Blood at each patch-test visit was drawn before the patch test was applied. To be eligible, patients had to be aged 18 to 70, diagnosed with alopecia and judged suitable for DPC therapy, while pregnant patients were excluded. Total RNA was extracted from unfractionated whole blood collected in Tempus Blood RNA tubes. To note about this clonotype: What antigen it recognizes has not been identified. Nothing much larger sits one base from this clone, and base qualities are not available.

The sequence came from a woman in her 30s with alopecia areata. Some clones in this sample may be carry-over from other donors' samples. The rearranged segments are TRBV28 and TRBJ1-5; a tentative D call is TRBD1 (6 bases match). The sample in question was whole blood, obtained in connection with sensitization to the hapten diphenylcyclopropenone (DPC). Here is the DNA: TGTGCCAGCAGTCACGGGGGGGCGACCAATCAGCCCCAGCATTTT. It specifies CASSHGGATNQPQHF. The reference TRBV28 and TRBJ1-5 proteins fill in what lies around the CDR3, so the full variable domain reads DVKVTQSSRYLVKRTGEKVFLECVQDMDHENMFWYRQDPGLGLRLIYFSYDVKMKEKGDIPEGYSVSREKKERFSLILESASTNQTSMYLCASSHGGATNQPQHFGDGTRLSIL.